This entry lists 31 T cell receptor beta chains sequenced from one sample in a study of blood T cell repertoires in COVID-19. Profiled with immunoSEQ multiplex PCR; TCRdb holds only in-frame clones, not every one. This table has a few hundred thousand clones, about 90% appearing once. The specimen sequenced was PBMCs or T cells enriched from blood (not recorded which). The receptors come from a man aged 30-40 years who had recovered from COVID-19.

The chain uses TRBV7-2 and TRBJ2-3; D possibly corresponds to TRBD2 (7 bases). The length of the CDR3 is 16 residues. V was pared by 5 bases and J by 8 bases, with 23 bases between. The germline CDR1 and CDR2 sequences are SGHTA and FQGNSA. CDR3 nucleotide sequence: TGTGCCAGCAGCCCCAGTGGGGGGGGCGGAATTGGTACGCAGTATTTT. It translates to CASSPSGGGGIGTQYF. The full variable domain, its missing parts supplied by reference TRBV7-2 and TRBJ2-3, is GAGVSQSPSNKVTEKGKDVELRCDPISGHTALYWYRQSLGQGLEFLIYFQGNSAPDKSGLPSDRFSAERTGGSVSTLTIQRTQQEDSAVYLCASSPSGGGGIGTQYFGPGTRLTVL.

A single count supports this clone. The chain employs TRBV30 and TRBJ1-5, with D perhaps TRBD1 (5 bases). V lost 0 bases and J 6 bases, leaving 15 bases between the germline ends. Germline V gene lookup returns CDR1 GTSNPN and CDR2 SVGIG (reference sequence). The CDR3 is made up of 15 amino acids. The CDR3 DNA reads TGTGCCTGGAGTGTAGGCAGGGAGGTTGGTCAGCCCCAGCATTTT. Encoded protein: CAWSVGREVGQPQHF. Combining the CDR3 with reference TRBV30 and TRBJ1-5 gives the whole variable domain SQTIHQWPATLVQPVGSPLSLECTVEGTSNPNLYWYRQAAGRGLQLLFYSVGIGQISSEVPQNLSASRPQDRQFILSSKKLLLSDSGFYLCAWSVGREVGQPQHFGDGTRLSIL.

To note about this clone: This same CDR3 is encoded by further DNA sequences in the sample. J is TRBJ1-1 and V is TRBV3-1 (or the pseudogene TRBV3-2); possible D gene TRBD1, 6 bases. The CDR3 runs to 14 residues. The ends were cut back, 1 base at V and 4 bases at J, with 10 bases in the middle. The germline V gene encodes CDR1 LGHDT and CDR2 YNNKEL (reference sequence). The CDR3 nucleotides read TGTGCCAGCAGCCAAGTGGGAGGGGGCACTGAAGCTTTCTTT. This translates into CASSQVGGGTEAFF.

The chain employs TRBV19 and TRBJ2-1, with TRBD1 matching 7 bases. This CDR3 spans 12 amino acids. From germline, CDR1 is LNHDA and CDR2 SQIVND (reference sequence). J was trimmed by 5 bases and V by 10 bases; bases with no gene match: 5. CDR3 protein: CATTDRDNEQFF. CDR3 nucleotide sequence: TGTGCCACCACCGACAGGGACAATGAGCAGTTCTTC.

The chain joins TRBV9 to TRBJ2-2, with a weak D call TRBD2 (5 bases). Trimming removed 3 bases from V and 2 bases from J, with 17 bases in between. The CDR3 totals 17 residues. Germline V gene lookup returns CDR1 SGDLS and CDR2 YYNGEE. The CDR3 reads CASSGETGKTNTGELFF. CDR3 DNA: TGTGCCAGCAGCGGGGAGACGGGTAAAACAAACACCGGGGAGCTGTTTTTT.

This clone was seen just once. CDR3 residues: CASSRDRGDEKLFF. Written as DNA, the CDR3 is TGTGCCAGTAGTAGGGACAGGGGAGACGAAAAACTGTTTTTT. The chain employs TRBV19 and TRBJ1-4; TRBD1 agrees at 10 bases. The ends lost 4 bases at V and 8 bases at J; junction bases unmatched: 4. This CDR3 spans 14 amino acids. Germline V gene data show CDR1 as LNHDA and CDR2 as SQIVND (reference sequence).

The chain joins TRBV25-1 to TRBJ1-1; D is perhaps TRBD1 (5 bases). From germline, CDR1 is MGHDK and CDR2 SYGVNS. The V end lost 3 bases, the J end lost 1 base, and 9 bases lay between the germline ends. This CDR3 spans 14 amino acids. For the CDR3, the DNA is TGTGCCAGCAGTGACACGACAGAGAACACTGAAGCTTTCTTT. As protein: CASSDTTENTEAFF. The variable domain in full, completed from reference TRBV25-1 and TRBJ1-1, reads EADIYQTPRYLVIGTGKKITLECSQTMGHDKMYWYQQDPGMELHLIHYSYGVNSTEKGDLSSESTVSRIRTEHFPLTLESARPSHTSQYLCASSDTTENTEAFFGQGTRLTVV.

This sequence joins TRBV2 and TRBJ1-2, with D hard to call. The CDR3 sequence is 12 residues long. The germline V and J ends were trimmed by 4 bases and 5 bases, with 8 bases remaining between them. Germline CDR1 SNHLY, CDR2 FYNNEI. The CDR3 DNA is TGTGCCAGCAGTGTCGGCGGATATGGCTACACCTTC. This gives the protein CASSVGGYGYTF.

On this clone itself: The same CDR3 is also encoded by other DNA sequences in this sample. The chain has TRBV27 and TRBJ2-1, with TRBD1 matching over 7 bases. The V gene end was trimmed by 6 bases and the J gene end by 0 bases; junction bases not matched to a gene: 5. CDR1 and CDR2 from the germline V gene are MNHEY and SMNVEV (reference sequence). The CDR3 is 15 residues long. The CDR3: CASSPGTVSYNEQFF. CDR3 DNA sequence: TGTGCCAGCAGCCCCGGGACAGTCTCCTACAATGAGCAGTTCTTC.

The rearrangement uses TRBV4-2 and TRBJ2-7; D ambiguous. Germline CDR1 is LGHNA and CDR2 is YNFKEQ. Deletions cut 0 bases from V and 2 bases from J, with 11 bases between. The CDR3 totals 15 residues. CDR3 sequence (DNA): TGTGCCAGCAGCCAAGAAGTCAGTCTGACCTACGAGCAGTACTTC. Translated, it gives CASSQEVSLTYEQYF.

This chain uses TRBV5-1 with TRBJ1-1; D remains unclear. Trimming took 4 bases from V and 6 from J, leaving 13 bases between them. Germline values: CDR1 SGHRS, CDR2 YFSETQ. This CDR3 is 13 amino acids long. CDR3 amino acids: CASSPESRPEAFF. The CDR3 DNA sequence: TGCGCCAGCAGCCCGGAGAGTCGGCCTGAAGCTTTCTTT.

The genes are TRBV5-1 and TRBJ2-7; possibly TRBD2 for D (5 bases). The length of the CDR3 is 13 residues. With 6 bases removed from V and 9 bases from J, the gap between germline ends came to 19 bases. Germline V lookup: CDR1 SGHRS, CDR2 YFSETQ. CDR3 in amino acids: CASTQEDGLGQYF. CDR3 nucleotides: TGCGCCAGCACCCAGGAGGACGGGCTGGGGCAGTACTTC.

J is TRBJ1-2 and V is TRBV29-1; 9 nucleotides match TRBD1. Germline V gene lookup returns CDR1 SQVTM and CDR2 ANQGSEA. V trimming: 1 base; J trimming: 5 bases; junction bases outside the gene matches: 5. This CDR3 spans 14 amino acids. CDR3 DNA: TGCAGCGTTGAAGGGGGACAGGGATTTTATGGCTACACCTTC. It yields the protein CSVEGGQGFYGYTF.

The CDR3 DNA is TGTGCCAGCAGCCTTTCCCTACCGGGACTCTCTAATGAAAAACTGTTTTTT. This translates into CASSLSLPGLSNEKLFF. The gene calls are TRBV3-1 (or the pseudogene TRBV3-2) and TRBJ1-4, with TRBD1 as a possible D gene (5 bases). V dropped 4 bases and J dropped 3 bases, with 18 bases sitting between them. Germline V lookup: CDR1 LGHDT, CDR2 YNNKEL (reference sequence). The CDR3 is made up of 17 amino acids.

V gene TRBV6-5 combines with J gene TRBJ1-5; a possible D gene is TRBD1 (6 bases). The ends were cut back, 6 bases at V and 3 bases at J, with 15 bases in the middle. CDR3 size: 15 residues. Germline assignment: CDR1 MNHEY and CDR2 SVGAGI. CDR3 residues: CASRRDIRINQPQHF. The CDR3 nucleotides are TGTGCCAGCAGAAGGGACATCCGGATCAATCAGCCCCAGCATTTT.

This clone was seen more than once but under ten times. The chain uses TRBV5-1 and TRBJ2-7; 10 bases align to TRBD1. Unmatched junction bases numbered 7, after V lost 4 bases and J lost 3 bases. This CDR3 has 15 amino acids. Per the germline V gene, CDR1 is SGHRS and CDR2 is YFSETQ. CDR3 sequence: CASSPRRDRGYEQYF. In DNA form, the CDR3 reads TGCGCCAGCAGCCCCCGGCGGGACAGGGGCTACGAGCAGTACTTC.

This chain uses TRBV29-1 with TRBJ1-1; D possibly corresponds to TRBD1 (5 bases). This CDR3 has 12 amino acids. The ends were cut back, 8 bases at V and 4 bases at J, with 14 bases in the middle. In germline, CDR1 is SQVTM, CDR2 ANQGSEA. The DNA of the CDR3 is TGCAGCACCCCGGGGGGAGGCACTGAAGCTTTCTTT. Translated: CSTPGGGTEAFF.

The CDR3 spells CASSLESSDTQYF. In DNA, the CDR3 is TGTGCCAGCAGCTTGGAGAGTTCAGATACGCAGTATTTT. The rearrangement joins TRBV7-9 to TRBJ2-3; D uncertain. The CDR3 runs to 13 residues. Germline V gene lookup returns CDR1 SEHNR and CDR2 FQNEAQ (reference sequence). With 3 bases removed from V and 4 bases from J, the gap between germline ends came to 8 bases.

The chain links TRBV2 to TRBJ1-6, with TRBD1 as a possible D gene (6 bases). CDR1 and CDR2 (germline): SNHLY, FYNNEI. V was shortened by 3 bases and J by 6 bases, with 21 bases between the two germline ends. There are 18 residues in the CDR3. DNA of the CDR3: TGTGCCAGCAGTGATGCGGGGGGCGGCTCAGGGGCTAATTCACCCCTCCACTTT. Its protein product is CASSDAGGGSGANSPLHF.

CDR3 in amino acids: CASSQSGTSGSYEQYF. CDR3 in DNA: TGTGCCAGCAGCCAATCCGGGACTAGCGGATCCTACGAGCAGTACTTC. The chain employs TRBV3-1 (or the pseudogene TRBV3-2) and TRBJ2-7; 11 bases map to TRBD2. The CDR3 contains 16 residues. J was trimmed by 1 base and V by 2 bases; bases with no gene match: 4. CDR1 LGHDT and CDR2 YNNKEL come from the germline V gene (reference sequence).

This sequence joins TRBV2 and TRBJ1-6, with D possibly TRBD1 on 6 matching bases. CDR1 SNHLY and CDR2 FYNNEI come from the germline V gene. This CDR3 is built from 15 residues. V lost 7 bases and J lost 7, with 17 bases in between. CDR3 sequence reads: CASNRESGGNSPLHF. The CDR3 nucleotides read TGTGCCAGCAACAGGGAATCTGGGGGAAATTCACCCCTCCACTTT.

The J gene is TRBJ2-7, the V gene TRBV6-5; 10 bases are shared with TRBD1. The CDR3 totals 13 residues. Germline CDR1 reads MNHEY; CDR2 reads SVGAGI. Trimming at V came to 6 bases and at J to 2 bases, leaving 1 base not matched to a gene. The chain's CDR3 is CASRGQGAYEQYF. In DNA, the CDR3 is TGTGCCAGCAGAGGACAGGGGGCCTACGAGCAGTACTTC.

This rearrangement joins TRBV4-2 to TRBJ1-4; a possible D gene is TRBD1 (5 bases). CDR1 and CDR2 from the germline V gene are LGHNA and YNFKEQ. The CDR3 length is 18 residues. Trimming shortened V by 2 bases and J by 8 bases, and 24 bases separated the two germline ends. In DNA form, the CDR3 reads TGTGCCAGCAGCCAACCCCCCACGACCGCAGGGCTCGGGGAAAAACTGTTTTTT. As protein: CASSQPPTTAGLGEKLFF.

The chain links TRBV19 to TRBJ1-1; the D is unclear. The CDR3 spans 15 residues. CDR1 LNHDA and CDR2 SQIVND come from the germline V gene (reference sequence). V was cut by 3 bases and J by 4 bases, with 15 bases left in between. CDR3 protein: CASSIAPTVGTEAFF. DNA for the CDR3: TGTGCCAGTAGTATCGCCCCAACGGTCGGCACTGAAGCTTTCTTT.

This chain connects TRBV19 to TRBJ2-1; TRBD1 agrees at 9 bases. The germline V gene has CDR1 LNHDA and CDR2 SQIVND (reference sequence). V shed 6 bases and J 4 bases; nucleotides not matched to a gene: 7. The CDR3 sequence is 15 residues long. The CDR3 protein is CASSPDRGRYNEQFF. In nucleotides, the CDR3 is TGTGCCAGTAGCCCGGACAGGGGAAGGTACAATGAGCAGTTCTTC. Full variable domain (missing parts from reference TRBV19 and TRBJ2-1): DGGITQSPKYLFRKEGQNVTLSCEQNLNHDAMYWYRQDPGQGLRLIYYSQIVNDFQKGDIAEGYSVSREKKESFPLTVTSAQKNPTAFYLCASSPDRGRYNEQFFGPGTRLTVL.

The chain links TRBV11-3 to TRBJ1-1, with D tentatively TRBD1 (5 bases). The CDR3 is 14 amino acids. The germline V gene has CDR1 SGHNT and CDR2 YENEEA. Trimming removed 1 base at V and 4 bases at J, with 10 bases between. The CDR3 DNA follows: TGTGCCAGCAGCTTAGGTCAGGGTTCCACTGAAGCTTTCTTT. Its translation: CASSLGQGSTEAFF.

V and J are TRBV6-2 or TRBV6-3 and TRBJ2-1; TRBD1 agrees at 10 bases. The CDR3 is 15 amino acids. Germline-derived CDR1 and CDR2 are MNHEY and SVGEGT. V lost 0 bases, J lost 6 bases, and 2 bases stayed unmatched. The CDR3 DNA sequence: TGTGCCAGCAGTTACTCGGGACAGGGGCGCAATGAGCAGTTCTTC. It yields the protein CASSYSGQGRNEQFF.

This rearrangement joins TRBV6-5 to TRBJ2-5; 7 bases are shared with TRBD1. The CDR3 sequence is 14 residues long. Trimming removed 6 bases from V and 3 bases from J; junction bases left unmatched: 7. The V gene's germline CDR1 is MNHEY and CDR2 SVGAGI. The CDR3 DNA reads as TGTGCCAGCAGGGCCGGGACAGCCAAAGAGACCCAGTACTTC. Amino acid sequence: CASRAGTAKETQYF.

The rearrangement joins TRBV6-5 to TRBJ2-7, with D tentatively TRBD2 (5 bases). The germline V gene has CDR1 MNHEY and CDR2 SVGAGI. Trimming cost V 2 bases and J 3 bases, with 14 bases left between them. The CDR3 spans 15 residues. CDR3 in DNA: TGTGCCAGCAGTTACGGTGCGGGCCCCAACTACGAGCAGTACTTC. Translating gives CASSYGAGPNYEQYF.

This clone occurred once. The gene calls are TRBV5-4 and TRBJ2-1, with TRBD1 identical over 7 bases. The CDR3 sequence is 15 residues long. Trimming took 0 bases from V and 5 from J; bases not matched to a gene: 5. Germline V CDR1 and CDR2: SGHNT, YYREEE (reference sequence). CDR3 in amino acids: CASSLGDRKHNEQFF. The DNA for the CDR3 is TGTGCCAGCAGCTTGGGGGACAGAAAACACAATGAGCAGTTCTTC. Combining the CDR3 with reference TRBV5-4 and TRBJ2-1 gives the whole variable domain ETGVTQSPTHLIKTRGQQVTLRCSSQSGHNTVSWYQQALGQGPQFIFQYYREEENGRGNFPPRFSGLQFPNYSSELNVNALELDDSALYLCASSLGDRKHNEQFFGPGTRLTVL.

J is TRBJ2-7 and V is TRBV2, with D tentatively TRBD2 (6 bases). The CDR3 is made up of 15 amino acids. Trimming took 6 bases from V and 1 from J, leaving 16 bases between them. From germline, CDR1 is SNHLY and CDR2 FYNNEI. The CDR3 spells CASSQGGGRSYEQYF. The CDR3 DNA sequence: TGTGCCAGCAGCCAGGGTGGGGGGAGATCCTACGAGCAGTACTTC.